The clone carrying this T cell receptor (beta chain) was found many times. What it binds is unknown. Its ends do not fully match the called genes, so a read error is possible. The data originate from a study of post-analysis software for immune sequencing data. Study results and limitations: Normalized Chao1 diversity was significantly lower in multiple sclerosis patients than in controls. Included in a set of roughly five TRBV segments more frequent in patients than controls were TRBV5-6, TRBV5-1 and TRBV20-1.

Tagging with unique molecular identifiers was a feature of the TCR beta cDNA libraries. Between roughly 1 and 10 million T cells gave rise to some 470,000 cDNA molecules. TCRdb reprocessed the PCR reads via MiXCR and lists one record per CDR3 protein. The top ten clones hold roughly 4.4% of a sample with 650,000 to 900,000 distinct CDR3 sequences, roughly 46% of them seen once. The CDR3 sequence is 11 residues long. The source is a girl aged 5 to 17 with multiple sclerosis. Sequencing was performed on blood. V gene TRBV12-3 or TRBV12-4 combines with J gene TRBJ1-4; D is undetermined. In DNA form, the CDR3 reads TGTGCCAGCAGCTTAGGTGAAAAACTGTTTTTT. It codes for CASSLGEKLFF.